Sequencing of this TCR beta chain was carried out in a study of blood T cell repertoires in COVID-19. Background on the study: Spain, Italy and the United States supplied samples that represented acute and convalescent COVID-19. The analysed material was cDNA or gDNA that came from T cells, B-cell-depleted T cells, or PBMCs.

Sequencing was performed with immunoSEQ multiplex PCR; in TCRdb, only in-frame clones are kept and a portion is missing. The repertoire consists of tens of thousands of clones, with about nine tenths occurring once and the leading ten covering 20% to 25%. The specimen sequenced was peripheral blood. The TCR originated in a woman older than 75 with COVID-19, enrolled during active disease.

CDR3 in amino acids: CASSGQGGELFF. The CDR3 region has the DNA TGTGCCAGCAGCGGACAGGGCGGGGAGCTGTTTTTT. The rearrangement links TRBV7-9 to TRBJ2-2, with 8 bases identical to TRBD1. The CDR3 runs to 12 residues. Germline V gene lookup returns CDR1 SEHNR and CDR2 FQNEAQ (reference sequence). Unmatched junction bases numbered 0, after V lost 5 bases and J lost 7 bases.